A single sample is the source of the 22 T cell receptor beta chains below, sequenced in a study of vaccination effects on CD4 cells after COVID-19 (dated by TCRdb to 2021 to 2024). Their antigens are not known. Library prep was done by the immunoSEQ multiplex PCR assay. Entries here come from immuneACCESS through TCRdb and include only in-frame sequences with V and J called. Some clones fail to appear in such tables; in the studies checked, an unresolved V gene covers under half of the shortfall, and the cause of the remainder is unknown. For this sample there are 60,000 to 65,000 clones; approximately 75% appear just once. The ten largest clones capture less than 4% of the sample. In the ViraFEST assay, PBMC were stimulated with viral peptide pools, and TCR sequencing was then used to find antigen-specific CD4+ T cell clonotypes based on their expansion. After around 10 days of culture, CD4+ T cells were isolated with the EasySep CD4+ T cell isolation kit. Healthy vaccine recipients had no prior SARS-CoV-2 infection, confirmed by negative nucleocapsid antibodies before and after vaccination.

Specimen: CD4+ T cells from PBMCs cultured with HCoV-OC43 spike peptides, collected before COVID-19 vaccination. This specimen's cell subset or site label, per the study, means: HCoV-OC43 spike overlapping peptide pool stimulation. These receptors originate from a human donor who received a COVID-19 vaccine.

CDR3 DNA sequence: TGCAGCGTTGCCCCGGTTGCTGGAAACACCATATATTTT. Its translation: CSVAPVAGNTIYF. The genes are TRBV29-1 and TRBJ1-3; D uncertain. Germline V gene data show CDR1 as SQVTM and CDR2 as ANQGSEA. The V gene lost 4 bases and the J gene lost 2 bases, with 9 bases spanning the gap. This CDR3 is 13 amino acids long.

The gene calls are TRBV30 and TRBJ1-5; D might be TRBD1 (5 bases). This CDR3 contains 15 residues. CDR1 and CDR2 from the germline V gene are GTSNPN and SVGIG (reference sequence). V lost 0 bases and J 7 bases, leaving 16 bases between the germline ends. The CDR3 loop reads CAWSVSGAGGQPQHF. The CDR3 bases are TGTGCCTGGAGTGTTTCCGGGGCGGGAGGGCAGCCCCAGCATTTT.

This clone was picked up a small number of times. The chain couples TRBV6-6 to TRBJ1-5; TRBD1 matches 7 bases. Germline V gives CDR1 MNHNY, CDR2 SVGAGI (reference sequence). V lost 2 bases to trimming and J lost 4 bases; unmatched junction nucleotides: 8. The CDR3 sequence is 16 residues long. CDR3: CASSYAERTGNQPQHF. Written as DNA, the CDR3 is TGTGCCAGCAGTTACGCAGAACGGACAGGAAATCAGCCCCAGCATTTT.

The rearrangement uses TRBV21-1 and TRBJ2-6; the tabulated D call, TRBD1, remains unverified against the DNA. TRBV21-1 represents a pseudogene. There are 22 residues in the CDR3. The CDR3: CASSKTGTGATMASSGANVLTF. CDR3 nucleotides: TGTGCCAGCAGCAAAACCGGGACAGGGGCCACAATGGCGAGCTCTGGGGCCAACGTCCTGACTTTC.

The chain employs TRBV5-1 and TRBJ2-2, with D tentatively TRBD2 (6 bases). CDR1 is SGHRS, CDR2 YFSETQ, per germline. The V end was cut by 0 bases, the J end by 3 bases, with 6 bases between. CDR3 length equals 14 residues. CDR3 nucleotides: TGCGCCAGCAGCTTGGGGGACTACACCGGGGAGCTGTTTTTT. Translation: CASSLGDYTGELFF.

V usage is TRBV20-1 and J usage is TRBJ2-7; 10 bases match TRBD2. Germline V CDR1 and CDR2: DFQATT, SNEGSKA (reference sequence). The CDR3 consists of 11 residues. Germline trimming cut 5 bases from V and 9 bases from J; bases unmatched to any gene: 4. The CDR3 reads CSAQAGGLQYV. CDR3 DNA: TGCAGTGCTCAAGCGGGGGGGTTGCAGTACGTC.

The rearrangement links TRBV19 to TRBJ2-1, with D perhaps TRBD1 (5 bases). The CDR3 has 14 residues. V lost 5 bases and J 3 bases, leaving 11 bases between the germline ends. CDR1 and CDR2 (germline): LNHDA, SQIVND (reference sequence). The CDR3, as DNA: TGTGCCAGTAGTTCCCTGCAGGGCTACAATGAGCAGTTCTTC. It translates to CASSSLQGYNEQFF. Supplemented by reference TRBV19 and TRBJ2-1, the full variable domain reads DGGITQSPKYLFRKEGQNVTLSCEQNLNHDAMYWYRQDPGQGLRLIYYSQIVNDFQKGDIAEGYSVSREKKESFPLTVTSAQKNPTAFYLCASSSLQGYNEQFFGPGTRLTVL.

The gene calls are TRBV7-2 and TRBJ1-3; D call uncertain. Trimming stripped 2 bases from V and 2 bases from J, with 10 bases between. Germline-derived CDR1 and CDR2 are SGHTA and FQGNSA. This CDR3 is 15 amino acids long. CDR3 DNA sequence: TGTGCCAGCAGCTTAAACCCCGCGCCTGGAAACACCATATATTTT. The encoded protein is CASSLNPAPGNTIYF.

The chain carries TRBV5-1 and TRBJ1-1, with a tentative D call TRBD1 (5 bases). This CDR3 region has 16 residues. Germline V CDR1 and CDR2: SGHRS, YFSETQ. The V end was cut by 2 bases, the J end by 3 bases, with 17 bases between. CDR3 in DNA: TGCGCCAGCAGCTTTTTAACAGGCACCGTGTACACTGAAGCTTTCTTT. Protein product: CASSFLTGTVYTEAFF.

The chain has TRBV5-1 and TRBJ1-4; no clear D gene. Germline CDR1 SGHRS, CDR2 YFSETQ. V shed 4 bases and J shed 1 base, with 14 bases lying between them. This CDR3 is 16 amino acids long. CDR3 coding DNA: TGCGCCAGCAGCCTGGGTCACGAGATAACTAATGAAAAACTGTTTTTT. Its translation: CASSLGHEITNEKLFF.

Only a few counts were recorded for this clone. The chain recombines TRBV18 with TRBJ2-2; TRBD2 matches at 7 bases. With V trimmed by 2 bases and J by 1 base, 4 bases remained unmatched. This CDR3 contains 16 residues. Germline assignment: CDR1 KGHSH and CDR2 LQKENI. This chain's CDR3 is CASSPGIAGNTGELFF. Here the CDR3 DNA reads TGTGCCAGCTCACCAGGGATAGCGGGGAACACCGGGGAGCTGTTTTTT.

The rearrangement uses TRBV7-2 and TRBJ2-7; tentative D call: TRBD1 (6 bases). Germline V gene sequence: CDR1 SGHTA, CDR2 FQGNSA. V was shortened by 3 bases and J by 0 bases, with 15 bases between the two germline ends. The CDR3 is 16 residues long. CDR3 sequence (DNA): TGTGCCAGCAGCTTCACCCGGGACACGAGCTCCTACGAGCAGTACGTC. Translation gives CASSFTRDTSSYEQYV.

CDR3 sequence: CASSQPGRWEKLFF. The CDR3 coding sequence is TGCGCCAGCAGCCAACCCGGGAGGTGGGAAAAACTGTTTTTT. The chain couples TRBV4-1 to TRBJ1-4; D is undetermined. The CDR3 contains 14 residues. The V gene's germline CDR1 is MGHRA and CDR2 YSYEKL. V lost 2 bases and J lost 8, with 12 bases in between.

The genes are TRBV5-1 and TRBJ1-2; TRBD1 matches 11 bases. CDR1 and CDR2 (germline): SGHRS, YFSETQ. The CDR3 covers 14 residues. Germline trimming cut 3 bases from V and 3 bases from J; bases unmatched to any gene: 1. CDR3 nucleotides: TGCGCCAGCAGCTCGGGACAGGGGGACTATGGCTACACCTTC. This gives the protein CASSSGQGDYGYTF. Together with reference TRBV5-1 and TRBJ1-2, the CDR3 gives the full variable domain: KAGVTQTPRYLIKTRGQQVTLSCSPISGHRSVSWYQQTPGQGLQFLFEYFSETQRNKGNFPGRFSGRQFSNSRSEMNVSTLELGDSALYLCASSSGQGDYGYTFGSGTRLTVV.

The chain combines TRBV18 with TRBJ2-7; 8 bases are shared with TRBD1. V trimming: 3 bases; J trimming: 3 bases; junction bases outside the gene matches: 7. The germline CDR1 and CDR2 sequences are KGHSH and LQKENI. The CDR3 contains 15 residues. The CDR3 nucleotides are TGTGCCAGCTCACCCGCACAGGGGGGAGTCTACGAGCAGTACGTC. It codes for CASSPAQGGVYEQYV.

The chain has TRBV3-1 (or the pseudogene TRBV3-2) and TRBJ2-1; 12 nucleotides agree with TRBD1. The CDR3 sequence is 18 residues long. The V and J ends lost 6 bases and 8 bases, in that order; junction bases with no gene match: 17. Germline CDR1 reads LGHDT; CDR2 reads YNNKEL (reference sequence). The CDR3 sequence: CASSHTQPGQGAGYEQFF. CDR3 bases: TGTGCCAGCAGTCATACCCAGCCGGGACAGGGGGCTGGGTATGAGCAGTTCTTC.

The J gene is TRBJ2-5, the V gene TRBV9, with D perhaps matching TRBD2 (5 bases). The CDR3 extends over 15 amino acids. V was shortened by 4 bases and J by 3 bases, with 16 bases between the two germline ends. Germline CDR1 reads SGDLS; CDR2 reads YYNGEE. CDR3 protein: CASSPGVWDKETQYF. The CDR3, as DNA: TGTGCCAGCAGCCCCGGGGTGTGGGATAAAGAGACCCAGTACTTC.

The genes are TRBV2 and TRBJ1-1; tentatively, D is TRBD1 (6 bases). The CDR3 totals 13 residues. The V end was cut by 6 bases, the J end by 4 bases, with 12 bases between. Germline CDR1 reads SNHLY; CDR2 reads FYNNEI. CDR3 in DNA: TGTGCCAGCAGCCTCAGGGGCCTCACTGAAGCTTTCTTT. Amino acids: CASSLRGLTEAFF.

The V and J genes are TRBV12-5 and TRBJ2-1; the match to TRBD1 covers 9 bases. The J segment lost 7 bases and the V segment lost 6 bases, leaving 10 bases of the junction unmatched. Germline V CDR1 and CDR2: LGHNT, FRNRAP. This CDR3 is built from 15 residues. This CDR3 is CASGARWTGVNEQFF. DNA of the CDR3: TGTGCTAGTGGGGCCCGGTGGACAGGGGTGAATGAGCAGTTCTTC.

This chain connects TRBV6-6 to TRBJ1-2, with 9 nucleotides matching TRBD1. Germline assignment: CDR1 MNHNY and CDR2 SVGAGI (reference sequence). V trimming: 6 bases; J trimming: 8 bases; junction bases outside the gene matches: 10. The CDR3 is 14 residues long. The CDR3 nucleotides are TGTGCCAGCAGCTTTGGACAGGGGAAGGTGGGCTACACCTTC. Translating gives CASSFGQGKVGYTF.

This clone is a singleton in its sample. The chain couples TRBV7-9 to TRBJ2-1, with 7 bases lining up with TRBD1. V shed 1 base and J 9 bases; nucleotides not matched to a gene: 3. CDR3 size: 13 residues. Germline-derived CDR1 and CDR2 are SEHNR and FQNEAQ (reference sequence). This chain's CDR3 is CASSLGGGGEQFF. The CDR3 DNA reads as TGTGCCAGCAGCTTAGGAGGGGGCGGTGAGCAGTTCTTC.

This chain links TRBV20-1 with TRBJ1-2, with D tentatively TRBD1 (5 bases). V gave up 3 bases and J gave up 6 bases, with 14 bases separating them. This CDR3 comprises 13 residues. Germline assignment: CDR1 DFQATT and CDR2 SNEGSKA (reference sequence). CDR3 protein: CSASFRGIDGYTF. In DNA form, the CDR3 reads TGCAGTGCTAGTTTTAGGGGTATCGATGGCTACACCTTC.